This TCR beta chain was identified during a study of blood T cell repertoires in COVID-19. Across the study: From T cells, B-cell-depleted T cells, or PBMCs came the material, which was cDNA or gDNA.

Those enrolled, adults aged 18 to 89 years, came from some 25 US areas. Before being deemed recovered, Cohort 3 donors had two negative PCRs, clearance, or symptom resolution. Only in-frame clones appear in the TCRdb table, and some are missing; sequencing was by immunoSEQ multiplex PCR. The table has 150,000 to 200,000 clones, approximately 80% seen once. The sequence was collected from a middle-aged man who had recovered from COVID-19. The sample taken for sequencing was PBMCs or T cells enriched from blood (not recorded which).

The CDR3: CASSLAGTGSTGNTIYF. As DNA, the CDR3 is TGCGCCAGCAGCTTGGCCGGGACAGGATCGACTGGAAACACCATATATTTT. The V call is TRBV5-1, the J call TRBJ1-3; the match to TRBD1 covers 8 bases. Per the germline V gene, CDR1 is SGHRS and CDR2 is YFSETQ. The CDR3 runs 17 residues. J gave up 2 bases and V 0 bases, and 7 bases lay outside the gene matches.